One and the same sample provided the 20 T cell receptor beta chains below, sequenced in a study of T cells in Graves' hyperthyroidism and ophthalmopathy. The source material, RNA transcripts, was used to amplify TCR beta CDR3 regions. The primer set for the first-round RT-PCR of the TCR CDR3 was HTBI. TCRdb re-derived calls from the multiplex PCR reads in MiXCR, one entry per CDR3 protein. The sample holds fewer than 250,000 distinct CDR3 sequences, about a sixth seen once. Specimen: blood. These receptors originate from a young woman with Graves' ophthalmopathy.

The V and J genes are TRBV6-2 or TRBV6-3 and TRBJ2-1; TRBD1 matches at 9 bases. This CDR3 is built from 15 residues. Germline CDR1 MNHEY, CDR2 SVGEGT. The V gene end was trimmed by 5 bases and the J gene end by 8 bases; junction bases not matched to a gene: 10. The CDR3: CASSKGDRAIHEQFF. The CDR3, as DNA: TGTGCCAGCAGTAAAGGGGACAGGGCTATCCATGAGCAGTTCTTC.

This clonotype was seen at least ten times. The rearrangement joins TRBV7-3 to TRBJ2-1, with TRBD2 matching over 10 bases. Looked up from germline, CDR1 is SGHTA and CDR2 is FQGTGA. V shed 6 bases, J shed 8 bases, and the junction held 7 bases outside the gene matches. CDR3 length equals 14 residues. CDR3 bases: TGTGCCAGCAGGGTGGCTAGCGGGAGTCATGAGCAGTTCTTC. Translating it yields CASRVASGSHEQFF.

This clonotype showed up many times. The chain combines TRBV10-1 with TRBJ2-3; 8 positions agree with TRBD1. The CDR3 runs to 16 residues. Germline CDR1 reads WNHNN; CDR2 reads SYGVQD (reference sequence). The J segment lost 3 bases and the V segment lost 3 bases, leaving 8 bases of the junction unmatched. For the CDR3, the DNA is TGCGCCAGCAGTGACCGACAGGGGAGAGGGACAGATACGCAGTATTTT. It specifies CASSDRQGRGTDTQYF.

This clonotype was observed many times. The chain combines TRBV2 with TRBJ2-5, with TRBD2 matching over 7 bases. The V gene's germline CDR1 is SNHLY and CDR2 FYNNEI. This CDR3 contains 14 residues. The V segment lost 3 bases and the J segment 7 bases; nucleotides outside the gene matches: 8. The CDR3, as DNA: TGTGCCAGCAGTGACTCGACTAGCATGGGGACCCAGTACTTC. Protein product: CASSDSTSMGTQYF.

The V gene is TRBV19, the J gene TRBJ2-3; perhaps TRBD1 as D (5 bases). V was shortened by 0 bases and J by 1 base, with 8 bases between the two germline ends. The germline V gene encodes CDR1 LNHDA and CDR2 SQIVND (reference sequence). The CDR3 sequence is 15 residues long. CDR3 nucleotide sequence: TGTGCCAGTAGTATAGAAGGGGTGCGCACAGATACGCAGTATTTT. As protein: CASSIEGVRTDTQYF.

This clonotype was seen repeatedly, ten times or more. The chain joins TRBV7-4 to TRBJ1-6; D call uncertain. The V end lost 10 bases, the J end lost 13 bases, and 11 bases lay between the germline ends. This CDR3 contains 10 residues. Germline V gives CDR1 SGHVT, CDR2 SQSDAQ. This CDR3 is CAILRPPLHF. For the CDR3, the DNA is TGTGCCATTCTCCGACCGCCCCTCCACTTT.

This clonotype appeared many times. The chain has TRBV6-2 or TRBV6-3 and TRBJ2-7, with 7 bases aligning to TRBD1. The CDR3 totals 15 residues. CDR1 is MNHEY, CDR2 SVGEGT, per germline. V trimming: 4 bases; J trimming: 0 bases; junction bases outside the gene matches: 6. The CDR3 DNA reads as TGTGCCAGCAGTTCCGGGACAGCGTTCTCCTACGAGCAGTACTTC. Protein product: CASSSGTAFSYEQYF.

This clonotype was picked up many times. This chain connects TRBV11-2 to TRBJ2-1, with D perhaps matching TRBD2 (5 bases). Germline CDR1 and CDR2: SGHAT and FQNNGV. The CDR3 extends over 15 amino acids. V was trimmed by 1 base and J by 5 bases, leaving 12 bases between them. For the CDR3, the DNA is TGTGCCAGCAGCTTAGGACGGGGTCGGCACAATGAGCAGTTCTTC. It specifies CASSLGRGRHNEQFF.

This clonotype was recorded a few times. A much more abundant neighbour one base away suggests this may be a read error. The rearrangement links TRBV6-1 to TRBJ2-5; D perhaps matches TRBD1 (6 bases). Trimming took 10 bases from V and 5 from J, leaving 17 bases between them. The CDR3 totals 13 residues. Per germline, CDR1 MNHNS and CDR2 SASEGT. The CDR3: CATQKGGAETQYF. DNA for the CDR3: TGTGCCACCCAAAAAGGGGGAGCGGAGACCCAGTACTTC.

The rearrangement joins TRBV5-8 to TRBJ2-5; 10 bases match TRBD1. J was trimmed by 5 bases and V by 3 bases; bases with no gene match: 4. Per germline, CDR1 SGHTS and CDR2 YDEGEE. CDR3 length: 14 amino acids. CDR3 nucleotide sequence: TGTGCCAGCAGCTCGGACAGGGGGAGGGAGACCCAGTACTTC. Amino acids: CASSSDRGRETQYF.

This clonotype was found many times. V is TRBV6-2 or TRBV6-3 and J is TRBJ2-1, with D possibly TRBD2 on 5 matching bases. The CDR3 is 17 residues long. Germline CDR1 MNHEY, CDR2 SVGEGT. The V gene lost 0 bases and the J gene lost 0 bases, with 12 bases spanning the gap. The CDR3 DNA reads TGTGCCAGCAGTTACTCGAGCGGACGGCCCTCCTACAATGAGCAGTTCTTC. Translating it yields CASSYSSGRPSYNEQFF.

The sample holds many counts of this clonotype. This chain uses TRBV5-6 with TRBJ1-4; D unclear. The CDR3 has 16 amino acids. Germline CDR1 SGHDT, CDR2 YYEEEE. Trimming left V 5 bases short and J 0 bases short, with 14 bases between. CDR3 sequence reads: CASSPVMGATNEKLFF. CDR3 in DNA: TGTGCCAGCAGTCCCGTTATGGGCGCAACTAATGAAAAACTGTTTTTT. The full variable domain, its missing parts supplied by reference TRBV5-6 and TRBJ1-4, is DAGVTQSPTHLIKTRGQQVTLRCSPKSGHDTVSWYQQALGQGPQFIFQYYEEEERQRGNFPDRFSGHQFPNYSSELNVNALLLGDSALYLCASSPVMGATNEKLFFGSGTQLSVL.

This clonotype was found many times. This chain uses TRBV2 with TRBJ2-5; 12 positions agree with TRBD1. Germline lookup yields CDR1 SNHLY and CDR2 FYNNEI. V lost 6 bases and J lost 2; bases outside the gene matches: 4. This CDR3 region has 15 residues. Here the CDR3 DNA reads TGTGCCAGCAGCGGGACAGGGGGCAGACAAGAGACCCAGTACTTC. Residues: CASSGTGGRQETQYF.

Many counts were recorded for this clonotype. The V and J genes are TRBV24-1 and TRBJ2-7, with TRBD1 identical over 8 bases. This CDR3 is 14 amino acids long. Germline values: CDR1 KGHDR, CDR2 SFDVKD. With V trimmed by 6 bases and J by 2 bases, 5 bases remained unmatched. The DNA for the CDR3 is TGTGCCACCAGTTCCGGGACAGGTCCCTACGAGCAGTACTTC. It encodes CATSSGTGPYEQYF.

The chain combines TRBV6-1 with TRBJ1-5, with 7 bases matching TRBD1. This CDR3 is built from 14 residues. CDR1 is MNHNS and CDR2 is SASEGT in the germline V gene. The trim removed 1 base at V and 11 bases at J, leaving 8 bases unmatched. This CDR3 reads CASSEGTGVMSQHF. The CDR3 DNA reads as TGTGCCAGCAGTGAAGGAACAGGGGTCATGTCCCAGCATTTT.

This clonotype was observed many times. The V gene is TRBV27, the J gene TRBJ2-5; 11 bases align to TRBD1. V trimming: 4 bases; J trimming: 5 bases; junction bases outside the gene matches: 6. Germline CDR1 reads MNHEY; CDR2 reads SMNVEV (reference sequence). The CDR3 is made up of 15 amino acids. The CDR3 nucleotides read TGTGCCAGCAGTTCCGGGACAGGGGGGAGGGAGACCCAGTACTTC. Translation gives CASSSGTGGRETQYF.

There are many counts of this clonotype. J is TRBJ2-7 and V is TRBV11-2; a weak D match, TRBD2 (5 bases). Trimming cost V 2 bases and J 1 base, with 9 bases left between them. Per germline, CDR1 SGHAT and CDR2 FQNNGV. The CDR3 has 14 amino acids. The CDR3 DNA follows: TGTGCCAGCAGCTTACTCGGGGAGTCCTACGAGCAGTACTTC. Its translation: CASSLLGESYEQYF.

In this sample, this clonotype turned up many times. The chain joins TRBV27 to TRBJ1-3, with 8 bases matching TRBD1. The CDR3 has 14 amino acids. Germline lookup yields CDR1 MNHEY and CDR2 SMNVEV (reference sequence). Unmatched junction bases numbered 8, after V lost 8 bases and J lost 5 bases. Here the CDR3 reads CASGPTGGRNTIYF. The CDR3 nucleotides read TGTGCCAGCGGACCTACAGGGGGAAGAAACACCATATATTTT.

This clonotype was counted a few times. The chain has TRBV6-1 and TRBJ2-1; 8 bases fit TRBD2. The CDR3 contains 16 residues. After removal of 6 bases from V and 9 bases from J, the junction contained 16 bases not matched to a gene. Germline V lookup: CDR1 MNHNS, CDR2 SASEGT. The CDR3 DNA reads TGTGCCAGCAGACCCCGTCCGGGACTAGGGGGGGGTGAGCAGTTCTTC. This gives the protein CASRPRPGLGGGEQFF.

This clonotype appeared many times. This rearrangement joins TRBV28 to TRBJ1-1, with a weak D call TRBD1 (5 bases). Trimming stripped 5 bases from V and 0 bases from J, with 16 bases between. Looked up from germline, CDR1 is MDHEN and CDR2 is SYDVKM. The CDR3 loop spans 16 amino acids. This CDR3 reads CASSILRDGLNTEAFF. The CDR3 DNA is TGTGCCAGCAGTATACTCCGGGACGGCCTGAACACTGAAGCTTTCTTT.